The rows below give T cell receptor beta chains drawn from one sample of a study of cytomegalovirus exposure and HLA in healthy donors. Some clones are missing from TCRdb's copy, which holds only in-frame ones; the method was immunoSEQ multiplex PCR. The sample shows about 200,000 clones, about 80% of them seen only once. The specimen was PBMCs. The receptors originated from a woman between 25 and 40 years old in good health and CMV-seropositive. CDR3s include the opening cysteine and the closing phenylalanine or tryptophan. Each record gives: clone size, J gene, D gene, V gene, CDR3 protein, CDR3 DNA. D genes are given only for firm matches. Rows may omit the clone size; those that give it use once, few, many or a size class.

clone_size: once
j_call: TRBJ2-7
d_call: TRBD2
v_call: TRBV5-1
cdr3_aa: CASSLGTSGAYEQYF
cdr3_nt: TGCGCCAGCAGCCTAGGGACTAGCGGGGCCTACGAGCAGTACTTC

clone_size: NA
j_call: TRBJ2-2
d_call: TRBD2
v_call: TRBV6-5
cdr3_aa: CASSYGLAGGSGELFF
cdr3_nt: TGTGCCAGCAGTTACGGGCTAGCGGGTGGGTCCGGGGAGCTGTTTTTT

clone_size: NA
j_call: TRBJ1-5
d_call: NA
v_call: TRBV7-2
cdr3_aa: CASSLEGGNQPQHF
cdr3_nt: TGTGCCAGCAGCTTGGAGGGAGGCAATCAGCCCCAGCATTTT

clone_size: few
j_call: TRBJ2-1
d_call: NA
v_call: TRBV9
cdr3_aa: CASPRKGTEGFNEQFF
cdr3_nt: TGTGCCAGCCCCAGGAAGGGGACGGAGGGTTTTAATGAGCAGTTCTTC

clone_size: NA
j_call: TRBJ1-1
d_call: NA
v_call: TRBV4-3
cdr3_aa: CASSLERGGTEAFF
cdr3_nt: TGCGCCAGCAGCCTAGAGCGGGGTGGAACTGAAGCTTTCTTT

clone_size: NA
j_call: TRBJ1-1
d_call: NA
v_call: TRBV7-2
cdr3_aa: CASSLLQYTEAFF
cdr3_nt: TGTGCCAGCAGCTTACTACAGTACACTGAAGCTTTCTTT

clone_size: NA
j_call: TRBJ1-2
d_call: NA
v_call: TRBV27
cdr3_aa: CASSLSGRGYYGYTF
cdr3_nt: TGTGCCAGCAGTTTAAGCGGCAGGGGTTACTATGGCTACACCTTC

clone_size: NA
j_call: TRBJ2-1
d_call: TRBD2
v_call: TRBV5-5
cdr3_aa: CASSLRGGPYNEQFF
cdr3_nt: TGTGCCAGCAGCTTGCGCGGGGGGCCTTACAATGAGCAGTTCTTC

clone_size: NA
j_call: TRBJ2-6
d_call: NA
v_call: TRBV18
cdr3_aa: CASSPRVSGANVLTF
cdr3_nt: TGTGCCAGCTCACCACGAGTCTCTGGGGCCAACGTCCTGACTTTC

clone_size: NA
j_call: TRBJ1-5
d_call: NA
v_call: TRBV30
cdr3_aa: CAWSVSSRQLTPQHF
cdr3_nt: TGTGCCTGGAGTGTTAGTAGTAGACAGCTTACGCCCCAGCATTTT

clone_size: NA
j_call: TRBJ1-3
d_call: TRBD1
v_call: TRBV5-4
cdr3_aa: CASSLSRQGTNSGNTIYF
cdr3_nt: TGTGCCAGCAGCTTAAGCCGACAGGGGACTAACTCTGGAAACACCATATATTTT

clone_size: NA
j_call: TRBJ1-1
d_call: TRBD1
v_call: TRBV27
cdr3_aa: CASSLLSGSGQGDTEAFF
cdr3_nt: TGTGCCAGCAGTTTATTAAGTGGATCGGGACAGGGAGACACTGAAGCTTTCTTT

clone_size: once
j_call: TRBJ1-1
d_call: NA
v_call: TRBV13
cdr3_aa: CASSLQGVTEAFF
cdr3_nt: TGTGCCAGCAGCTTACAAGGGGTCACTGAAGCTTTCTTT

clone_size: NA
j_call: TRBJ2-2
d_call: TRBD1
v_call: TRBV6-5
cdr3_aa: CASTPTGVAGELFF
cdr3_nt: TGTGCCAGCACTCCGACAGGGGTGGCCGGGGAGCTGTTTTTT

clone_size: NA
j_call: TRBJ2-4
d_call: TRBD2
v_call: TRBV4-1
cdr3_aa: CASRLGLAGVGDIQYF
cdr3_nt: TGCGCCAGCAGACTGGGACTAGCGGGGGTAGGAGACATTCAGTACTTC

clone_size: few
j_call: TRBJ2-7
d_call: TRBD1
v_call: TRBV27
cdr3_aa: CASSPGQGPYEQYF
cdr3_nt: TGTGCCAGCAGTCCGGGACAGGGCCCCTACGAGCAGTACTTC

clone_size: NA
j_call: TRBJ2-1
d_call: NA
v_call: TRBV19
cdr3_aa: CASSILALPEQFF
cdr3_nt: TGTGCCAGTAGTATCCTAGCCCTGCCCGAGCAGTTCTTC

clone_size: NA
j_call: TRBJ1-3
d_call: TRBD1
v_call: TRBV14
cdr3_aa: CAIRPAGGDTIYF
cdr3_nt: TGTGCCATCAGACCCGCAGGGGGAGACACCATATATTTT

clone_size: NA
j_call: TRBJ2-1
d_call: TRBD2
v_call: TRBV11-3
cdr3_aa: CASSTGLLTEQFF
cdr3_nt: TGTGCCAGCAGCACGGGACTACTGACTGAGCAGTTCTTC

clone_size: NA
j_call: TRBJ2-3
d_call: NA
v_call: TRBV6-5
cdr3_aa: CASSLGAASTDTQYF
cdr3_nt: TGTGCCAGCAGTCTGGGGGCGGCCTCCACAGATACGCAGTATTTT

clone_size: NA
j_call: TRBJ2-7
d_call: NA
v_call: TRBV7-8
cdr3_aa: CASSLRGWTYEQYF
cdr3_nt: TGTGCCAGCAGCTTAAGGGGCTGGACCTACGAGCAGTACTTC

clone_size: NA
j_call: TRBJ2-3
d_call: TRBD2
v_call: TRBV19
cdr3_aa: CASSLGLAATDTQYF
cdr3_nt: TGTGCCAGTAGTCTTGGGCTAGCGGCCACAGATACGCAGTATTTT

clone_size: NA
j_call: TRBJ2-7
d_call: NA
v_call: TRBV25-1
cdr3_aa: CASSDLPYEQYF
cdr3_nt: TGTGCCAGCAGTGACCTCCCCTACGAGCAGTACTTC

clone_size: NA
j_call: TRBJ1-2
d_call: TRBD1
v_call: TRBV10-3
cdr3_aa: CAIRRGKGQLLYGYTF
cdr3_nt: TGTGCCATCAGAAGGGGGAAGGGACAGCTTCTATATGGCTACACCTTC

clone_size: NA
j_call: TRBJ1-3
d_call: TRBD1
v_call: TRBV6-5
cdr3_aa: CASRSGGSGNTIYF
cdr3_nt: TGTGCCAGCAGGTCAGGGGGCTCTGGAAACACCATATATTTT

clone_size: NA
j_call: TRBJ2-5
d_call: TRBD1
v_call: TRBV12-5
cdr3_aa: CASGEDRAGLETQYF
cdr3_nt: TGTGCTAGTGGAGAGGACAGGGCCGGACTTGAGACCCAGTACTTC

clone_size: NA
j_call: TRBJ2-7
d_call: NA
v_call: TRBV6-5
cdr3_aa: CASTLGPLANEQYF
cdr3_nt: TGTGCCAGCACCCTGGGCCCCCTTGCGAACGAGCAGTACTTC